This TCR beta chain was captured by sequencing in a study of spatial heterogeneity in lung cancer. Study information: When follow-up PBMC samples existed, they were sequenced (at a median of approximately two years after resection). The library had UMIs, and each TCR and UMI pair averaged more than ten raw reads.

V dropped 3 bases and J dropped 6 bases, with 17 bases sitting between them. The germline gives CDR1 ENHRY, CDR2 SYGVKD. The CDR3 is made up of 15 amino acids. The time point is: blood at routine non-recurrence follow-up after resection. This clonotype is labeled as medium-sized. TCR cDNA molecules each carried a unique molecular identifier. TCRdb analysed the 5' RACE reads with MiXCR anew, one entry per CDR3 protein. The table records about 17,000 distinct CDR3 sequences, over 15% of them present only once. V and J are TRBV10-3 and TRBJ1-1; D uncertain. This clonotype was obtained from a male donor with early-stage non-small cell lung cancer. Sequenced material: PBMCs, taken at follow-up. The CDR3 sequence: CAISEPTKGSPEAFF. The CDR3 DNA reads TGTGCCATCAGTGAACCGACAAAAGGGAGCCCTGAAGCTTTCTTT.